These T cell receptor beta chains were read from a single sample in a study of T cell repertoires in cytomegalovirus infection. TCRdb itself ran the reads through MiXCR, one entry per CDR3 protein. The sample has 510,000 or so distinct CDR3 sequences, more than 20% seen once; the top ten hold about 13%. The sequenced sample consisted of PBMCs. These receptors all come from a human donor in good health (CMV status not recorded). Some clones in this sample may be carry-over from other donors' samples. CDR3s include the opening cysteine and the closing phenylalanine or tryptophan.

v_gene,j_gene,CDR3aa
TRBV6-6,TRBJ1-5,CASSYSPQGGNQPQHF
TRBV6-1,TRBJ2-7,CASSETAGTYEQYF
TRBV12-3/TRBV12-4,TRBJ1-5,CASSFGGSSNQPQHF
TRBV19,TRBJ1-2,CASSMDYGYTF
TRBV7-9,TRBJ1-2,CASSYDGYTF
TRBV25-1,TRBJ2-1,CASTPPRAPGNEQFF
TRBV14,TRBJ2-1,CASSPRWLAGTNEQFF
TRBV7-8,TRBJ1-6,CASSRLGGSSYNSPLHF
TRBV5-1,TRBJ2-6,CASSAYSSGANVLTF
TRBV6-2/TRBV6-3,TRBJ2-1,CASRNGGGSYNEQFF
TRBV7-6,TRBJ2-2,CASRRNSGQNTGELFF
TRBV6-2/TRBV6-3,TRBJ2-1,CASKIRGGAGSYNEQFF
TRBV20-1,TRBJ2-3,CSARSGTTDTQYF
TRBV12-3/TRBV12-4,TRBJ2-7,CASSSRTGGGEQYF
TRBV7-2,TRBJ2-2,CASSLDRGRTGELFF
TRBV18,TRBJ2-7,CASSPGLAGVREQYF
TRBV7-8,TRBJ2-1,CASSGGLAGGNNEQFF